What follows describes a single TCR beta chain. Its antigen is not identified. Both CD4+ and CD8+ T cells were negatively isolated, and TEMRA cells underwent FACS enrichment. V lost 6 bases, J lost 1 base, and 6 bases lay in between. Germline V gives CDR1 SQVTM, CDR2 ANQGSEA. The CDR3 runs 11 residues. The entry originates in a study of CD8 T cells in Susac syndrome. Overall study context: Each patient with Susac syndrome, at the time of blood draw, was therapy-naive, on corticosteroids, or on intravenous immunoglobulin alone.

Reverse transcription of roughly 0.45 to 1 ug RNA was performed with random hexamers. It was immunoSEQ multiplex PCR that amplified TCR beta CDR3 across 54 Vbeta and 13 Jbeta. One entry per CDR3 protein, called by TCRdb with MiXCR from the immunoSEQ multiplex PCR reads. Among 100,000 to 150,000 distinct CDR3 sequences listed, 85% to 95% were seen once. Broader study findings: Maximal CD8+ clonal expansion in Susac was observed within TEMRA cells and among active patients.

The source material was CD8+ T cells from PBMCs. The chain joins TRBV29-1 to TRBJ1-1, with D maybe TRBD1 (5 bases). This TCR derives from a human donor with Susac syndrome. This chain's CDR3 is CSVQGNTEAFF. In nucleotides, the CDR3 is TGCAGCGTCCAGGGGAACACTGAAGCTTTCTTT. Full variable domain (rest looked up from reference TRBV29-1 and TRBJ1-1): SAVISQKPSRDICQRGTSLTIQCQVDSQVTMMFWYRQQPGQSLTLIATANQGSEATYESGFVIDKFPISRPNLTFSTLTVSNMSPEDSSIYLCSVQGNTEAFFGQGTRLTVV.